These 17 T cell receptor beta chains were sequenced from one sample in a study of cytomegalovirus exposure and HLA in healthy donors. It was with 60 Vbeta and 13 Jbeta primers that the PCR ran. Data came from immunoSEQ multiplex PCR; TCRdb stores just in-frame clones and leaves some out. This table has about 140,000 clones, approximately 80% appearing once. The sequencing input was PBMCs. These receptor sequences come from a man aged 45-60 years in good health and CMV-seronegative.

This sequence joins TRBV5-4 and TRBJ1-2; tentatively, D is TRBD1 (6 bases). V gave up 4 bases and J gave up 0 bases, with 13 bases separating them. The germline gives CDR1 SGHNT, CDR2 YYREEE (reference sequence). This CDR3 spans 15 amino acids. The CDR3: CASSSGEGANYGYTF. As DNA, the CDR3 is TGTGCCAGCAGCAGTGGGGAGGGGGCTAACTATGGCTACACCTTC.

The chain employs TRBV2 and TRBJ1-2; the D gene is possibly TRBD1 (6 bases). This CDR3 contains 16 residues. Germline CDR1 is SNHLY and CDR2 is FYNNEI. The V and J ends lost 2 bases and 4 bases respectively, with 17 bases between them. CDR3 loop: CASSETGRYGGYGYTF. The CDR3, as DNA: TGTGCCAGCAGTGAAACAGGGCGCTATGGGGGCTATGGCTACACCTTC.

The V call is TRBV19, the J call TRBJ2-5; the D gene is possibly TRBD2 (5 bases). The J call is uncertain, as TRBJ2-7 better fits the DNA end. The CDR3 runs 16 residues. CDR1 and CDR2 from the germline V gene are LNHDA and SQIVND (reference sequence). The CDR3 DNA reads TGTGCCAGTAGTCCTCTTGCGGGCCCCGGACTTTACGAGCAGTACTTC. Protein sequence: CASSPLAGPGLYEQYF.

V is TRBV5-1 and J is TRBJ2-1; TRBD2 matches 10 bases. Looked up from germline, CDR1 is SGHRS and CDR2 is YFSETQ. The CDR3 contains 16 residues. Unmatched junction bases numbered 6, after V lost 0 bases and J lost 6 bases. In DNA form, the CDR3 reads TGCGCCAGCAGCTTGGTGTCTAGCGGGAGCTTCAATGAGCAGTTCTTC. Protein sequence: CASSLVSSGSFNEQFF. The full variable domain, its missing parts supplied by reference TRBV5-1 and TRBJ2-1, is KAGVTQTPRYLIKTRGQQVTLSCSPISGHRSVSWYQQTPGQGLQFLFEYFSETQRNKGNFPGRFSGRQFSNSRSEMNVSTLELGDSALYLCASSLVSSGSFNEQFFGPGTRLTVL.

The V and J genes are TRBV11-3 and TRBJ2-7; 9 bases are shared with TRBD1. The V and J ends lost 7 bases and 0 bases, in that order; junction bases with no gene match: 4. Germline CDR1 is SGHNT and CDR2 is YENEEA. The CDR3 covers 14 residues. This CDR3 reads CASNKQGASYEQYF. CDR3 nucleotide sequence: TGTGCCAGCAACAAACAGGGGGCCTCCTACGAGCAGTACTTC.

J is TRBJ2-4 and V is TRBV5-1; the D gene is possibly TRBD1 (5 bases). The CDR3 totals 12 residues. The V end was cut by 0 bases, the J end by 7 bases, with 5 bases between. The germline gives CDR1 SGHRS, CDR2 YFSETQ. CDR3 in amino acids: CASSLDRNIQYF. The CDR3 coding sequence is TGCGCCAGCAGCTTGGACAGGAACATTCAGTACTTC.

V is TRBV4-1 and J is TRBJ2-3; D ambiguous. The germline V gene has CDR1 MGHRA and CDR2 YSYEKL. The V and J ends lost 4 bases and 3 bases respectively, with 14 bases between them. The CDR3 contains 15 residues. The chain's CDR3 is CASSPEPQRTDTQYF. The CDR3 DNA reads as TGCGCCAGCAGCCCAGAGCCGCAGAGGACAGATACGCAGTATTTT.

CDR3 in amino acids: CASSPQGVAFF. The DNA for the CDR3 is TGTGCCAGCTCACCGCAGGGGGTAGCTTTCTTT. The rearrangement uses TRBV18 and TRBJ1-1; 7 bases map to TRBD1. Germline CDR1 reads KGHSH; CDR2 reads LQKENI. V shed 3 bases, J shed 10 bases, and the junction held 2 bases outside the gene matches. The CDR3 runs to 11 residues.

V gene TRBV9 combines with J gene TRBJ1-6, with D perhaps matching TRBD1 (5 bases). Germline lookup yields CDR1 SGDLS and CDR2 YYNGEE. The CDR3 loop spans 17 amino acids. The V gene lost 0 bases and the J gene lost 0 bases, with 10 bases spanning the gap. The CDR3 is CASSVGGLLSYNSPLHF. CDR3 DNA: TGTGCCAGCAGCGTAGGGGGACTCCTCTCCTATAATTCACCCCTCCACTTT.

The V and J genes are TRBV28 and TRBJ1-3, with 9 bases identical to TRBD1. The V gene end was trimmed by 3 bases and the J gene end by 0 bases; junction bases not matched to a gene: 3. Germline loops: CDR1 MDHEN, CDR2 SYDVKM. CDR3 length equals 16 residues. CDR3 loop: CASSLETGGSGNTIYF. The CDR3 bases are TGTGCCAGCAGTTTGGAGACAGGGGGCTCTGGAAACACCATATATTTT.

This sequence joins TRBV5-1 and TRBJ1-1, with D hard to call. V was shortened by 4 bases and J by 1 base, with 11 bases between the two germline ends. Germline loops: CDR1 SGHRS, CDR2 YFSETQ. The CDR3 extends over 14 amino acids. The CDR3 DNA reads TGCGCCAGCAGCCTCGGGATTTCGAACACTGAAGCTTTCTTT. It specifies CASSLGISNTEAFF.

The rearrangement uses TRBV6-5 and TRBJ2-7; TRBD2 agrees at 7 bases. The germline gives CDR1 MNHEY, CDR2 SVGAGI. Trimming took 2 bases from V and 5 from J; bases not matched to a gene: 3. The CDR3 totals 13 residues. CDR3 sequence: CASSYRGVDEQYF. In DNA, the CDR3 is TGTGCCAGCAGTTACCGGGGGGTCGACGAGCAGTACTTC.

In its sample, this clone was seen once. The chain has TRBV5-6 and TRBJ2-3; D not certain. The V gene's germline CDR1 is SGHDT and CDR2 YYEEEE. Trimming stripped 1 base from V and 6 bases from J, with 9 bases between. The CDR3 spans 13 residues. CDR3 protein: CASSLFQRDTQYF. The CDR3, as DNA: TGTGCCAGCAGCTTGTTTCAGAGGGATACGCAGTATTTT.

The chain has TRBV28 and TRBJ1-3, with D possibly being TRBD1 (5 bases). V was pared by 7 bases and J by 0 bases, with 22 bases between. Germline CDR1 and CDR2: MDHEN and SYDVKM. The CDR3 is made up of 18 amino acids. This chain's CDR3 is CASTSPRMGGSSGNTIYF. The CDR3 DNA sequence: TGTGCCAGCACTTCTCCTCGGATGGGGGGGAGCTCTGGAAACACCATATATTTT.

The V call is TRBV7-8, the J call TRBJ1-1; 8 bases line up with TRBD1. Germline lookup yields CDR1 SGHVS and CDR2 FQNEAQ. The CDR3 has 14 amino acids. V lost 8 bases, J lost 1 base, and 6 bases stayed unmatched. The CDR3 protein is CASGRDRWNTEAFF. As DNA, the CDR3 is TGTGCCAGCGGTAGGGACAGGTGGAACACTGAAGCTTTCTTT.

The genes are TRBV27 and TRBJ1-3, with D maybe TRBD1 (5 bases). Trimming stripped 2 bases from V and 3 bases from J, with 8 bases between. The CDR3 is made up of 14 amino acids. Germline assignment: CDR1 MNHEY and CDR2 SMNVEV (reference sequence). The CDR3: CASSLAGNGNTIYF. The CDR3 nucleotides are TGTGCCAGCAGTTTAGCAGGGAATGGAAACACCATATATTTT.

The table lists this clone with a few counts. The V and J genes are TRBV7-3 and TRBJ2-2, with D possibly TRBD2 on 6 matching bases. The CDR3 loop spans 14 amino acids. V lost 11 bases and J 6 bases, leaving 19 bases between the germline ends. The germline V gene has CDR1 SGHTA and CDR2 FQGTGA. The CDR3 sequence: CASRRASSAGELFF. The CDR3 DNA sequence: TGTGCCTCCCGGAGGGCTAGCTCGGCCGGGGAGCTGTTTTTT.